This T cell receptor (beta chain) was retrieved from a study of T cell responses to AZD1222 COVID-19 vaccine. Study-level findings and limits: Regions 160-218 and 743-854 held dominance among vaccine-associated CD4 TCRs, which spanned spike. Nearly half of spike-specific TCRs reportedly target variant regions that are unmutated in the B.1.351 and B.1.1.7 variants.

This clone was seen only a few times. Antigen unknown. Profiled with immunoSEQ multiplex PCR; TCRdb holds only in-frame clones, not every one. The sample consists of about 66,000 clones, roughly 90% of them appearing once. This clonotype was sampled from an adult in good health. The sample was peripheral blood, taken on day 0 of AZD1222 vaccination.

In DNA form, the CDR3 reads TGTGCCAGCAGCTTAATCAACACTGAAGCTTTCTTT. Translation: CASSLINTEAFF. This sequence joins TRBV5-5 and TRBJ1-1, with D unresolved. The CDR3 length is 12 residues. V lost 2 bases and J 2 bases, leaving 4 bases between the germline ends. From germline, CDR1 is SGHKS and CDR2 YYEKEE (reference sequence). Full variable domain (rest looked up from reference TRBV5-5 and TRBJ1-1): DAGVTQSPTHLIKTRGQQVTLRCSPISGHKSVSWYQQVLGQGPQFIFQYYEKEERGRGNFPDRFSARQFPNYSSELNVNALLLGDSALYLCASSLINTEAFFGQGTRLTVV.